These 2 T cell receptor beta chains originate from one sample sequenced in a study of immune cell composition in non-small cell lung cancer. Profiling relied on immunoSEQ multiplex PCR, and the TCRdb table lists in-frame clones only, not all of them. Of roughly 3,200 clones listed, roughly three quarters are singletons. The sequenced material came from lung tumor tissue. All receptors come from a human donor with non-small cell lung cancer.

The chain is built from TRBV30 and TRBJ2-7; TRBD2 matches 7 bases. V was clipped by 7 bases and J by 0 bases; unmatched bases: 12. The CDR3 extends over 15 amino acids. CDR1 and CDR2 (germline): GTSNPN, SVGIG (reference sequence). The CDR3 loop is CAFEGEGGFSYEQYF. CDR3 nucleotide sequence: TGTGCCTTCGAAGGGGAGGGCGGTTTCTCCTACGAGCAGTACTTC.

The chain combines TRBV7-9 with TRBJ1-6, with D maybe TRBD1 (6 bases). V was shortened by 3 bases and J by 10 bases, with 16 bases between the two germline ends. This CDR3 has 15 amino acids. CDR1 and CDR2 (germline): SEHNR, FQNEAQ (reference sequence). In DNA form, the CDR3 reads TGTGCCAGCAGCTTGATCCCACAGGGCTGGTCACCCCTCCACTTT. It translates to CASSLIPQGWSPLHF. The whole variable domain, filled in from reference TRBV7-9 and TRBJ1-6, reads DTGVSQNPRHKITKRGQNVTFRCDPISEHNRLYWYRQTLGQGPEFLTYFQNEAQLEKSRLLSDRFSAERPKGSFSTLEIQRTEQGDSAMYLCASSLIPQGWSPLHFGNGTRLTVT.